The 30 T cell receptor beta chains presented below share a single source sample, sequenced in a study of shared clonotypes between healthy human individuals. The method was immunoSEQ multiplex PCR; TCRdb's version includes in-frame clones alone and lacks a portion of them. The data hold 2 million to 3 million clones, with 93% observed a single time. The sample was naive CD4+ T cells from PBMCs. Subset noted: CD45RA+ positively selected. These receptor sequences come from a man aged 18-30 years in good health. Some clones in this sample may be carry-over from other donors' samples.

On this clone itself: One end of the junction varies from germline; a read error may be responsible. V usage is TRBV11-2 and J usage is TRBJ2-2; 8 positions agree with TRBD2. This CDR3 region has 16 residues. Germline V lookup: CDR1 SGHAT, CDR2 FQNNGV. CDR3 in amino acids: CASSIEGLANTGELFF. In DNA form, the CDR3 reads TGTGCCAGCAGCATAGAGGGACTAGCGAACACCGGGGAGCTGTTTTTT.

This clone was picked up a small number of times. This sequence joins TRBV6-6 and TRBJ1-5, with 7 positions matching TRBD1. The CDR3 has 13 amino acids. Trimming took 5 bases from V and 8 from J; bases not matched to a gene: 6. Per the germline V gene, CDR1 is MNHNY and CDR2 is SVGAGI (reference sequence). The CDR3 DNA is TGTGCCAGCAGTGGACAGGTCACGGAGCCCCAGCATTTT. Protein: CASSGQVTEPQHF.

V gene TRBV5-4 combines with J gene TRBJ1-1, with TRBD1 matching 7 bases. There are 13 residues in the CDR3. The J segment lost 1 base and the V segment lost 9 bases, leaving 6 bases of the junction unmatched. Per the germline V gene, CDR1 is SGHNT and CDR2 is YYREEE (reference sequence). The CDR3 DNA follows: TGTGCCACGATGGACAGGAGGAACACTGAAGCTTTCTTT. It encodes CATMDRRNTEAFF.

V usage is TRBV7-3 and J usage is TRBJ2-7; 12 positions agree with TRBD2. Per germline, CDR1 SGHTA and CDR2 FQGTGA. V lost 5 bases, J lost 5 bases, and 13 bases stayed unmatched. The CDR3 covers 17 residues. The CDR3 is CASSPYMRLAGVDEQYF. CDR3 bases: TGTGCCAGCAGCCCCTATATGCGACTAGCGGGAGTCGACGAGCAGTACTTC.

V is TRBV19 and J is TRBJ1-5; no reliable D call. Germline CDR1 and CDR2: LNHDA and SQIVND (reference sequence). The CDR3 sequence is 16 residues long. V was trimmed by 1 base and J by 6 bases, leaving 16 bases between them. CDR3 region: CASSIVNTLGGQPQHF. CDR3 DNA: TGTGCCAGTAGTATAGTGAACACCCTCGGCGGTCAGCCCCAGCATTTT.

The chain uses TRBV9 and TRBJ2-3; 8 bases are a match to TRBD2. V shed 0 bases and J 6 bases; nucleotides not matched to a gene: 12. Per the germline V gene, CDR1 is SGDLS and CDR2 is YYNGEE. The CDR3 extends over 17 amino acids. The DNA for the CDR3 is TGTGCCAGCAGCGTAGCTAAGGCGGGAGGACCTGCGGATACGCAGTATTTT. Translation: CASSVAKAGGPADTQYF. The entire variable domain, with the rest obtained from reference TRBV9 and TRBJ2-3, is as follows: DSGVTQTPKHLITATGQRVTLRCSPRSGDLSVYWYQQSLDQGLQFLIQYYNGEERAKGNILERFSAQQFPDLHSELNLSSLELGDSALYFCASSVAKAGGPADTQYFGPGTRLTVL.

The V call is TRBV18, the J call TRBJ2-5; 8 bases match TRBD1. The J segment lost 4 bases and the V segment lost 3 bases, leaving 4 bases of the junction unmatched. The CDR3 sequence is 14 residues long. CDR1 is KGHSH, CDR2 LQKENI, per germline. CDR3 sequence: CASSPQDRAETQYF. CDR3 bases: TGTGCCAGCTCACCCCAGGACAGGGCAGAGACCCAGTACTTC.

The chain recombines TRBV15 with TRBJ2-3, with a weak D call TRBD2 (6 bases). The CDR3 runs 18 residues. V was trimmed by 0 bases and J by 6 bases, leaving 22 bases between them. Germline V gene data show CDR1 as LNHNV and CDR2 as YYDKDF (reference sequence). In DNA form, the CDR3 reads TGTGCCACCAGCAGAGATCTGGGTTTAGCGGACCCTTCTGATACGCAGTATTTT. It codes for CATSRDLGLADPSDTQYF.

The rearrangement uses TRBV5-1 and TRBJ1-2; TRBD1 agrees at 7 bases. V shed 4 bases and J 7 bases; nucleotides not matched to a gene: 7. In germline, CDR1 is SGHRS, CDR2 YFSETQ. This CDR3 region has 13 residues. The CDR3 nucleotides are TGCGCCAGCAGCATTGGGACAGCAACTGGCTACACCTTC. Its protein product is CASSIGTATGYTF.

V is TRBV6-5 and J is TRBJ2-7, with TRBD2 matching 8 bases. The germline CDR1 and CDR2 sequences are MNHEY and SVGAGI. The trim removed 6 bases at V and 0 bases at J, leaving 4 bases unmatched. The CDR3 extends over 14 amino acids. CDR3 loop: CASRTGTSSYEQYF. CDR3 sequence (DNA): TGTGCCAGCAGAACCGGGACTAGCTCCTACGAGCAGTACTTC.

The chain carries TRBV28 and TRBJ2-1; 9 bases match TRBD2. There are 16 residues in the CDR3. The ends lost 5 bases at V and 3 bases at J; junction bases unmatched: 8. Per the germline V gene, CDR1 is MDHEN and CDR2 is SYDVKM. CDR3 DNA: TGTGCCAGCAGTGGGTATCGACTAGCGGACTACAATGAGCAGTTCTTC. This sequence encodes CASSGYRLADYNEQFF.

V and J are TRBV6-1 and TRBJ2-7, with 7 positions matching TRBD2. Germline values: CDR1 MNHNS, CDR2 SASEGT. The CDR3 has 15 amino acids. V trimming: 11 bases; J trimming: 6 bases; junction bases outside the gene matches: 19. The CDR3 coding sequence is TGTGCCGCGGCTAGTTCAAAGCTGGGAGGGCCCGAGCAGTACTTC. Its translation is CAAASSKLGGPEQYF.

The genes are TRBV29-1 and TRBJ2-7; 10 nucleotides match TRBD1. The trim removed 7 bases at V and 4 bases at J, leaving 7 bases unmatched. From germline, CDR1 is SQVTM and CDR2 ANQGSEA. The CDR3 loop spans 13 amino acids. CDR3 nucleotides: TGCAGCGCCGAGGACAGGGGGGGATACGAGCAGTACTTC. Residues: CSAEDRGGYEQYF.

V is TRBV7-2 and J is TRBJ2-5, with a tentative D call TRBD2 (5 bases). Between the trimmed V and J ends, which lost 5 bases and 2 bases, there was a span of 15 bases. CDR3 size: 15 residues. From germline, CDR1 is SGHTA and CDR2 FQGNSA. The CDR3 DNA reads TGTGCCAGCAGCCCCGGAGGCAGGATTCAAGAGACCCAGTACTTC. Translated, it gives CASSPGGRIQETQYF.

The chain uses TRBV2 and TRBJ2-5; perhaps TRBD1 as D (5 bases). The CDR3 totals 14 residues. The V gene's germline CDR1 is SNHLY and CDR2 FYNNEI. Trimming cost V 1 base and J 5 bases, with 11 bases left between them. The CDR3, as DNA: TGTGCCAGCAGTGAAGGCGCAGGGCCGGAGACCCAGTACTTC. It specifies CASSEGAGPETQYF.

J is TRBJ2-1 and V is TRBV11-3; 11 bases align to TRBD2. Trimming took 5 bases from V and 6 from J; bases not matched to a gene: 3. This CDR3 is built from 14 residues. Germline CDR1 SGHNT, CDR2 YENEEA. The CDR3 DNA sequence: TGTGCCAGCAGCACGGGACTAGCGGTCAATGAGCAGTTCTTC. Translating it yields CASSTGLAVNEQFF. The variable domain in full, with the rest retrieved from reference TRBV11-3 and TRBJ2-1, is EAGVVQSPRYKIIEKKQPVAFWCNPISGHNTLYWYLQNLGQGPELLIRYENEEAVDDSQLPKDRFSAERLKGVDSTLKIQPAELGDSAVYLCASSTGLAVNEQFFGPGTRLTVL.

The chain combines TRBV5-1 with TRBJ2-5; D may correspond to TRBD1 or TRBD2 (5 bases each). The CDR3 loop spans 14 amino acids. V shed 4 bases and J shed 1 base, with 11 bases lying between them. CDR1 and CDR2 from the germline V gene are SGHRS and YFSETQ. The CDR3 spells CASSEGPPQETQYF. The CDR3 DNA reads as TGCGCCAGCAGCGAGGGACCTCCCCAAGAGACCCAGTACTTC.

This clone was counted a few times. V is TRBV29-1 and J is TRBJ1-1; 7 bases fit TRBD1. The V gene end was trimmed by 5 bases and the J gene end by 1 base; junction bases not matched to a gene: 4. The CDR3 is 13 amino acids. Looked up from germline, CDR1 is SQVTM and CDR2 is ANQGSEA. Here the CDR3 reads CSVTGASNTEAFF. CDR3 DNA sequence: TGCAGCGTTACAGGGGCATCGAACACTGAAGCTTTCTTT.

Notes on this clone: Other nucleotide sequences from this sample produce the same CDR3. The rearrangement links TRBV5-1 to TRBJ2-1, with D perhaps matching TRBD2 (5 bases). The CDR3 runs to 13 residues. Germline values: CDR1 SGHRS, CDR2 YFSETQ. V was trimmed by 0 bases and J by 4 bases, leaving 5 bases between them. CDR3 loop: CASSLGLYNEQFF. CDR3 nucleotide sequence: TGCGCCAGCAGCTTGGGACTATACAATGAGCAGTTCTTC.

The chain is built from TRBV18 and TRBJ2-1; D is undetermined. Trimming removed 1 base at V and 7 bases at J, with 11 bases between. Per the germline V gene, CDR1 is KGHSH and CDR2 is LQKENI. The CDR3 totals 14 residues. The CDR3 spells CASSPQAGSNEQFF. The DNA of the CDR3 is TGTGCCAGCTCACCACAAGCAGGTTCGAATGAGCAGTTCTTC.

V usage is TRBV6-6 and J usage is TRBJ2-5, with 13 bases matching TRBD2. Unmatched junction bases numbered 6, after V lost 4 bases and J lost 4 bases. The length of the CDR3 is 16 residues. Germline loops: CDR1 MNHNY, CDR2 SVGAGI (reference sequence). CDR3 bases: TGTGCCAGCAGTTCCCGACTAGCGGGAGGCGGAGAGACCCAGTACTTC. Translated: CASSSRLAGGGETQYF.

The rearrangement links TRBV5-1 to TRBJ2-5, with a possible D match to TRBD1 (6 bases). This CDR3 spans 16 amino acids. V was pared by 4 bases and J by 2 bases, with 18 bases between. CDR1 and CDR2 (germline): SGHRS, YFSETQ. CDR3 sequence (DNA): TGCGCCAGCAGCCCCCCTGGTGGGGGCGGACAAGAGACCCAGTACTTC. Amino acid sequence: CASSPPGGGGQETQYF. Using reference TRBV5-1 and TRBJ2-5 for the parts outside the CDR3, the full variable domain is KAGVTQTPRYLIKTRGQQVTLSCSPISGHRSVSWYQQTPGQGLQFLFEYFSETQRNKGNFPGRFSGRQFSNSRSEMNVSTLELGDSALYLCASSPPGGGGQETQYFGPGTRLLVL.

CDR3 DNA sequence: TGTGCCAGCAGTATCCTCACCGGGGAGCTGTTTTTT. Translated: CASSILTGELFF. The V gene is TRBV27, the J gene TRBJ2-2; D uncertain. Germline CDR1 and CDR2: MNHEY and SMNVEV (reference sequence). The V end lost 5 bases, the J end lost 4 bases, and 5 bases lay between the germline ends. This CDR3 comprises 12 residues.

This rearrangement joins TRBV7-8 to TRBJ2-7; D remains ambiguous. V gave up 4 bases and J gave up 2 bases, with 12 bases separating them. Looked up from germline, CDR1 is SGHVS and CDR2 is FQNEAQ. The CDR3 loop spans 14 amino acids. CDR3 DNA: TGTGCCAGCAGCTCTCGGACGGGTACCTACGAGCAGTACTTC. As protein: CASSSRTGTYEQYF.

V usage is TRBV9 and J usage is TRBJ1-3; no clear D gene. The ends were cut back, 4 bases at V and 4 bases at J, with 12 bases in the middle. This CDR3 region has 14 residues. Germline V gene sequence: CDR1 SGDLS, CDR2 YYNGEE. The CDR3 loop reads CASSQDPPGNTIYF. The CDR3 nucleotides are TGTGCCAGCAGCCAGGATCCCCCCGGAAACACCATATATTTT.

This sequence joins TRBV10-3 and TRBJ1-4; D perhaps matches TRBD1 (5 bases). There are 12 residues in the CDR3. Germline V gene lookup returns CDR1 ENHRY and CDR2 SYGVKD. Trimming stripped 11 bases from V and 2 bases from J, with 9 bases between. The CDR3 loop reads CAAGPTNEKLFF. The CDR3 coding sequence is TGTGCCGCGGGGCCGACTAATGAAAAACTGTTTTTT.

Of note for this clone: Within the sample, other DNA sequences also encode this same CDR3. The chain links TRBV11-3 to TRBJ2-7; 7 nucleotides align to TRBD1. Germline V CDR1 and CDR2: SGHNT, YENEEA. Trimming took 5 bases from V and 1 from J; bases not matched to a gene: 2. The CDR3 covers 13 residues. The CDR3 nucleotides read TGTGCCAGCAGCCTGGGACAGTCCTACGAGCAGTACTTC. It specifies CASSLGQSYEQYF.

The J gene is TRBJ1-5, the V gene TRBV28; a weak D match, TRBD1 (6 bases). The CDR3 is 16 residues long. CDR1 is MDHEN, CDR2 SYDVKM, per germline. The V and J ends lost 5 bases and 7 bases respectively, with 21 bases between them. CDR3 bases: TGTGCCAGCAGTCCTCCTTGGGGGGCCCTTTTGCAGCCCCAGCATTTT. Amino acids: CASSPPWGALLQPQHF.

Here the CDR3 reads CASSLGLASYNEQFF. The DNA for the CDR3 is TGCGCCAGCAGCCTAGGACTAGCCTCCTACAATGAGCAGTTCTTC. The chain is built from TRBV4-1 and TRBJ2-1; TRBD2 agrees at 8 bases. The CDR3 consists of 15 residues. Looked up from germline, CDR1 is MGHRA and CDR2 is YSYEKL. The V segment lost 4 bases and the J segment 0 bases; nucleotides outside the gene matches: 2.

V is TRBV7-2 and J is TRBJ2-3; D might be TRBD2 (5 bases). This CDR3 comprises 14 residues. The V gene lost 2 bases and the J gene lost 3 bases, with 9 bases spanning the gap. Germline assignment: CDR1 SGHTA and CDR2 FQGNSA. The chain's CDR3 is CASSLSGVTDTQYF. The CDR3 nucleotides are TGTGCCAGCAGCTTATCCGGGGTGACAGATACGCAGTATTTT.